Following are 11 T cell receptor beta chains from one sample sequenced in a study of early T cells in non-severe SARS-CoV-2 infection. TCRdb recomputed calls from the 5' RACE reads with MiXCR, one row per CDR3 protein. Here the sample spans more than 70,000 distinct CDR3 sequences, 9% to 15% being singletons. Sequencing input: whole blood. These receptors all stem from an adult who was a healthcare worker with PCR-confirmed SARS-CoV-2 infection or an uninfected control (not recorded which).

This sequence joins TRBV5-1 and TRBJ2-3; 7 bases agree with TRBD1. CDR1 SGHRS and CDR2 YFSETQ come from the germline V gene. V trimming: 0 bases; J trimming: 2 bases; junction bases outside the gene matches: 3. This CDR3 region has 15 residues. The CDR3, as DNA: TGCGCCAGCAGCTTGGGACAGGGCCCCACAGATACGCAGTATTTT. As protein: CASSLGQGPTDTQYF.

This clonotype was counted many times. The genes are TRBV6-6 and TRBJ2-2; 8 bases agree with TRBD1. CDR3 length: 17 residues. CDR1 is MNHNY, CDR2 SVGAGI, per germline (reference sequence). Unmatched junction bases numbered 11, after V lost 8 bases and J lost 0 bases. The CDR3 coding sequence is TGTGCCAGCCAACAGGGGCAGGGGGCGGCGAACACCGGGGAGCTGTTTTTT. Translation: CASQQGQGAANTGELFF.

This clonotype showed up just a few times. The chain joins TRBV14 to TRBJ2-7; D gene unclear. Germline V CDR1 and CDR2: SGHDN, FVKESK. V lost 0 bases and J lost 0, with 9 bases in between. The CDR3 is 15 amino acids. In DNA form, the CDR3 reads TGTGCCAGCAGCCAAGAATTGCGGACCTCCTACGAGCAGTACTTC. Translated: CASSQELRTSYEQYF. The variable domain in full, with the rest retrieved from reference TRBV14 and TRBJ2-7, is EAGVTQFPSHSVIEKGQTVTLRCDPISGHDNLYWYRRVMGKEIKFLLHFVKESKQDESGMPNNRFLAERTGGTYSTLKVQPAELEDSGVYFCASSQELRTSYEQYFGPGTRLTVT.

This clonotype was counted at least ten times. The CDR3 sequence is CSASRDTLSFYEQYF. The CDR3 nucleotides read TGCAGTGCCAGCAGGGACACTTTATCCTTCTACGAGCAGTACTTC. The chain uses TRBV20-1 and TRBJ2-7, with TRBD1 as a possible D gene (6 bases). Germline loops: CDR1 DFQATT, CDR2 SNEGSKA (reference sequence). Trimming removed 6 bases at V and 3 bases at J, with 21 bases between. The CDR3 covers 15 residues.

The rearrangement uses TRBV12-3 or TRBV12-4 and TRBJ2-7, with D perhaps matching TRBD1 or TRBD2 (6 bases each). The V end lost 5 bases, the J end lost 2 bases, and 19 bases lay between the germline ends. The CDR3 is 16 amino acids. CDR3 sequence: CASSRRRFGGPYEQYF. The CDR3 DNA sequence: TGTGCCAGCAGTCGGCGCAGGTTTGGGGGGCCCTACGAGCAGTACTTC.

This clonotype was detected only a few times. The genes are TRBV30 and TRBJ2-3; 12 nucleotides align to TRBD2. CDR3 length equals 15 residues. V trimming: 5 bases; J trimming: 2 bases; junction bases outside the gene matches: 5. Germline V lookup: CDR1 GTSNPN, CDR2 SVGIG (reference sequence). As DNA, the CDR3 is TGTGCCTGGGGCGGACTAGCGGGATTCACAGATACGCAGTATTTT. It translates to CAWGGLAGFTDTQYF. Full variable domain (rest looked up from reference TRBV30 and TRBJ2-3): SQTIHQWPATLVQPVGSPLSLECTVEGTSNPNLYWYRQAAGRGLQLLFYSVGIGQISSEVPQNLSASRPQDRQFILSSKKLLLSDSGFYLCAWGGLAGFTDTQYFGPGTRLTVL.

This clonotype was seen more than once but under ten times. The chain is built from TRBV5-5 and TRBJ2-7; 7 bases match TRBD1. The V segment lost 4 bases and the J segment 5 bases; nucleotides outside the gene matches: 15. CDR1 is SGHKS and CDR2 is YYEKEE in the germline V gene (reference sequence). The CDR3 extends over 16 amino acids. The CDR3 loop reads CASSIGLTGARNEQYF. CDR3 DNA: TGTGCCAGCAGCATAGGATTAACAGGGGCCCGTAACGAGCAGTACTTC.

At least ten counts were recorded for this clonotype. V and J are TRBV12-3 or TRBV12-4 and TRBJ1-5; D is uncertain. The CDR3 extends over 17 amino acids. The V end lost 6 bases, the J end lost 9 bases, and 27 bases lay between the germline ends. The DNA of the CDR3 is TGTGCCAGCAGCCGATGGGAATTCGGTTCCCTCCCTCGGCCCCAGCATTTT. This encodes CASSRWEFGSLPRPQHF.

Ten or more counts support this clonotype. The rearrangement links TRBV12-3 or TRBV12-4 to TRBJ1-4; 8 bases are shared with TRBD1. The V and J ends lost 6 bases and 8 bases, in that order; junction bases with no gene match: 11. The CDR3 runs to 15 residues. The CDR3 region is CASSLLTGDWEKLFF. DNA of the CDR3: TGTGCCAGCAGCCTTTTGACAGGGGATTGGGAAAAACTGTTTTTT.

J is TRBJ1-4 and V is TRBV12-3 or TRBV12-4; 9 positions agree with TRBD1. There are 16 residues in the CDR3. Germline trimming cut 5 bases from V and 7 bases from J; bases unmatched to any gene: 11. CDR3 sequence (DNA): TGTGCCAGCAGTCCCGGGACAGGGCTCTTTAGTGAAAAACTGTTTTTT. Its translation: CASSPGTGLFSEKLFF.

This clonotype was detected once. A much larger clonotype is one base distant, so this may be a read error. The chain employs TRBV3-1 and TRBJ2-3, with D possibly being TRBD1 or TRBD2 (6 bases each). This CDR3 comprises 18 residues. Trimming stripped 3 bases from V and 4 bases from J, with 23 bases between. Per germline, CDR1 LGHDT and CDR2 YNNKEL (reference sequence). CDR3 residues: CASSHNEGGKGPADTQYF. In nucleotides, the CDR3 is TGTGCCAGCAGCCACAACGAAGGGGGGAAGGGCCCCGCAGATACGCAGTATTTT.